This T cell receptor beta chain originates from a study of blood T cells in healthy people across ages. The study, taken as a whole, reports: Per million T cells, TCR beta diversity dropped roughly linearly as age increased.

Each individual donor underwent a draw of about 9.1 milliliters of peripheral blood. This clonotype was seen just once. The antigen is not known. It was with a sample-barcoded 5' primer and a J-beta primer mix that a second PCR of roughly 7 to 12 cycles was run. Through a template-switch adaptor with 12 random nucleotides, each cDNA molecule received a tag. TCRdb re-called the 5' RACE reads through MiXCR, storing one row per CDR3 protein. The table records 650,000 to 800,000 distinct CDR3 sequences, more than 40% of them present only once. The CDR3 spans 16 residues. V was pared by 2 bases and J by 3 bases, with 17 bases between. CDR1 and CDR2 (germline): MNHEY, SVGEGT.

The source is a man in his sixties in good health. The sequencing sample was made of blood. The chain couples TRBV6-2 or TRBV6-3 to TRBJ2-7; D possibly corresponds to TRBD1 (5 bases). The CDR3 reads CASSYARQSMVYEQYF. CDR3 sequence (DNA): TGTGCCAGCAGTTACGCTCGACAGTCTATGGTCTACGAGCAGTACTTC.